Presented here are 14 T cell receptor beta chains from one specimen sequenced in a study of OX40 agonist ivuxolimab in advanced cancers. Data came from immunoSEQ multiplex PCR; TCRdb stores just in-frame clones and leaves some out. There are about 62,000 clones in the sample; around 85% occur only once, and about 4% lies in the top ten. Material: CD4+ or CD8+ T cells sorted from blood, obtained in a trial of the OX40 agonist ivuxolimab. Receptors were obtained from an adult with an advanced solid tumor such as melanoma, head and neck, liver or kidney cancer.

V gene TRBV28 combines with J gene TRBJ2-7, with D possibly being TRBD1 or TRBD2 (7 bases each). CDR3 length equals 12 residues. CDR1 and CDR2 from the germline V gene are MDHEN and SYDVKM. V was cut by 7 bases and J by 6 bases, with 13 bases left in between. CDR3 in amino acids: CASNTGEGEQYF. CDR3 DNA sequence: TGTGCCAGCAACACAGGGGAGGGCGAGCAGTACTTC.

V and J are TRBV19 and TRBJ2-3, with TRBD2 matching 9 bases. The CDR3 is made up of 18 amino acids. J gave up 0 bases and V 9 bases, and 16 bases lay outside the gene matches. CDR1 is LNHDA and CDR2 is SQIVND in the germline V gene (reference sequence). The CDR3 spells CASSRFGSSGDSTDTQYF. The CDR3 nucleotides are TGTGCCAGCTCCCGTTTTGGGTCTAGCGGGGACAGCACAGATACGCAGTATTTT.

The gene calls are TRBV4-3 and TRBJ1-2; possibly TRBD1 for D (5 bases). CDR3 length: 16 amino acids. With 0 bases removed from V and 5 bases from J, the gap between germline ends came to 16 bases. Germline V gives CDR1 LGHNA, CDR2 YSLEER. The CDR3 loop reads CASSQEGGEIGYGYTF. CDR3 DNA sequence: TGCGCCAGCAGCCAAGAGGGAGGGGAAATAGGGTATGGCTACACCTTC.

The chain is built from TRBV28 and TRBJ2-7; 8 bases fit TRBD2. J gave up 4 bases and V 10 bases, and 9 bases lay outside the gene matches. There are 13 residues in the CDR3. CDR1 is MDHEN and CDR2 is SYDVKM in the germline V gene. As DNA, the CDR3 is TGTGCCACCAACCCCCCGGGAGGGTACGAGCAGTACTTC. This codes for CATNPPGGYEQYF.

This chain uses TRBV9 with TRBJ2-2, with TRBD2 identical over 8 bases. The CDR3 spans 15 residues. In germline, CDR1 is SGDLS, CDR2 YYNGEE. Unmatched junction bases numbered 11, after V lost 8 bases and J lost 5 bases. CDR3 sequence: CASAKAGEGTGELFF. The CDR3 DNA follows: TGTGCCAGTGCTAAAGCGGGAGAAGGTACCGGGGAGCTGTTTTTT.

The chain is built from TRBV7-9 and TRBJ2-5; 11 positions agree with TRBD1. The CDR3 has 15 residues. Germline assignment: CDR1 SEHNR and CDR2 FQNEAQ (reference sequence). With 5 bases clipped from V and 4 bases from J, the junction kept 6 bases outside the gene matches. The CDR3 DNA follows: TGTGCCAGCAGCCTACCCGGGACAGGGGGAGAGACCCAGTACTTC. This encodes CASSLPGTGGETQYF. The whole variable domain, filled in from reference TRBV7-9 and TRBJ2-5, reads DTGVSQNPRHKITKRGQNVTFRCDPISEHNRLYWYRQTLGQGPEFLTYFQNEAQLEKSRLLSDRFSAERPKGSFSTLEIQRTEQGDSAMYLCASSLPGTGGETQYFGPGTRLLVL.

V is TRBV4-1 and J is TRBJ2-3; TRBD1 is a possible D gene (5 bases). Germline assignment: CDR1 MGHRA and CDR2 YSYEKL. Trimming left V 4 bases short and J 5 bases short, with 13 bases between. The CDR3 is 14 amino acids. CDR3 DNA: TGCGCCAGCAGCCTCCGGAGAAGGGGAGATACGCAGTATTTT. Amino acid sequence: CASSLRRRGDTQYF.

This chain connects TRBV6-5 to TRBJ1-1, with D unresolved. The germline V gene encodes CDR1 MNHEY and CDR2 SVGAGI. The CDR3 is 13 amino acids. Trimming cost V 7 bases and J 3 bases, with 12 bases left between them. This CDR3 reads CASTDGSDTEAFF. CDR3 in DNA: TGTGCCAGCACCGACGGCAGTGACACTGAAGCTTTCTTT.

The gene calls are TRBV5-1 and TRBJ2-1; D call uncertain. The germline V gene has CDR1 SGHRS and CDR2 YFSETQ. Trimming pared 2 bases from V and 0 bases from J, leaving 27 bases between. This CDR3 region has 21 residues. The CDR3 is CASSLPTLDKVRTLSYNEQFF. In DNA, the CDR3 is TGCGCCAGCAGCTTACCCACTCTAGATAAAGTGCGGACCCTCTCCTACAATGAGCAGTTCTTC.

The chain has TRBV19 and TRBJ1-5; 7 positions agree with TRBD1. The CDR3 spans 15 residues. CDR1 is LNHDA, CDR2 SQIVND, per germline (reference sequence). V lost 10 bases and J lost 3; bases outside the gene matches: 12. The CDR3, as DNA: TGTGCCACCCGAGAGGCAGGGGGGACCAATCAGCCCCAGCATTTT. This codes for CATREAGGTNQPQHF.

This chain joins TRBV2 and TRBJ1-3, with D possibly being TRBD1 (5 bases). The CDR3 is made up of 15 amino acids. CDR1 is SNHLY, CDR2 FYNNEI, per germline. V lost 7 bases and J lost 4, with 17 bases in between. The CDR3 nucleotides are TGTGCCAGCACAATAAGCAGGGTCGGCGGAAACACCATATATTTT. It is translated as CASTISRVGGNTIYF.

V and J are TRBV7-9 and TRBJ2-3; D not resolved. The CDR3 is 17 residues long. Trimming took 0 bases from V and 2 from J, leaving 15 bases between them. The germline V gene encodes CDR1 SEHNR and CDR2 FQNEAQ (reference sequence). CDR3 sequence (DNA): TGTGCCAGCAGCTTAGCGGTCGCCACCCAACACACAGATACGCAGTATTTT. It translates to CASSLAVATQHTDTQYF. The whole variable domain, remainder taken from reference TRBV7-9 and TRBJ2-3, is DTGVSQNPRHKITKRGQNVTFRCDPISEHNRLYWYRQTLGQGPEFLTYFQNEAQLEKSRLLSDRFSAERPKGSFSTLEIQRTEQGDSAMYLCASSLAVATQHTDTQYFGPGTRLTVL.

V gene TRBV11-3 combines with J gene TRBJ2-1, with 9 bases matching TRBD1. This CDR3 is 14 amino acids long. V shed 2 bases and J 6 bases; nucleotides not matched to a gene: 2. CDR1 and CDR2 from the germline V gene are SGHNT and YENEEA. The DNA of the CDR3 is TGTGCCAGCAGCTTACGGACAGGGGTCAATGAGCAGTTCTTC. Encoded protein: CASSLRTGVNEQFF.

The chain combines TRBV5-8 with TRBJ2-3, with TRBD2 matching 9 bases. With V trimmed by 4 bases and J by 5 bases, 8 bases remained unmatched. Germline CDR1 and CDR2: SGHTS and YDEGEE. The CDR3 covers 15 residues. Here the CDR3 reads CASSAGTSFGDTQYF. As DNA, the CDR3 is TGTGCCAGCAGCGCCGGGACTAGCTTTGGAGATACGCAGTATTTT. Full variable domain (rest looked up from reference TRBV5-8 and TRBJ2-3): EAGVTQSPTHLIKTRGQQATLRCSPISGHTSVYWYQQALGLGLQFLLWYDEGEERNRGNFPPRFSGRQFPNYSSELNVNALELEDSALYLCASSAGTSFGDTQYFGPGTRLTVL.